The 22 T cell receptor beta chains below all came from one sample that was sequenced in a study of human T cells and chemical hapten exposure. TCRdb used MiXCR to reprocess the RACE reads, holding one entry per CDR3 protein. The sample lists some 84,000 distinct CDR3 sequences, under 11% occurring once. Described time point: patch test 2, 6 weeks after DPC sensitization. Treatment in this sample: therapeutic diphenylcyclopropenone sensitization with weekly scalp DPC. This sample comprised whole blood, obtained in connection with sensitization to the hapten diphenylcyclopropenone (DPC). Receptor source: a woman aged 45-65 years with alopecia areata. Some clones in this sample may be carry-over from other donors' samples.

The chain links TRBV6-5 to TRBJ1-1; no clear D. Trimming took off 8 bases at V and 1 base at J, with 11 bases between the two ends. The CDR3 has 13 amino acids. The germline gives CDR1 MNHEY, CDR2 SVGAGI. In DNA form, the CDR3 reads TGTGCCAGCCACTACAGCCGGAACACTGAAGCTTTCTTT. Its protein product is CASHYSRNTEAFF.

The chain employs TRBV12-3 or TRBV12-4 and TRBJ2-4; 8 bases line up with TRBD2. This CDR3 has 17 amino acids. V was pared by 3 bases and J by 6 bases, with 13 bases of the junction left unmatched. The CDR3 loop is CASSFKGSGSTGNIQYF. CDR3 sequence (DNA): TGTGCCAGCAGTTTTAAGGGGAGCGGGAGTACAGGAAACATTCAGTACTTC.

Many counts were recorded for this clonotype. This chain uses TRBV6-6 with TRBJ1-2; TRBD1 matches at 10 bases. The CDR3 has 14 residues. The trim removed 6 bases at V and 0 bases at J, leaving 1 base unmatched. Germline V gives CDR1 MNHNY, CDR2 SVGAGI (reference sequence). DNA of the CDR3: TGTGCCAGCAGCGGGACAGGGGCTAACTATGGCTACACCTTC. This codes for CASSGTGANYGYTF.

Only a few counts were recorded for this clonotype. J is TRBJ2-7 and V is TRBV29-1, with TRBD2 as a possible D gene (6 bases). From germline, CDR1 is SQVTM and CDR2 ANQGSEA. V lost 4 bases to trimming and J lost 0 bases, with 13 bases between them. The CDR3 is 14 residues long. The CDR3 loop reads CSVVTRRGSYEQYF. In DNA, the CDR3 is TGCAGCGTTGTGACTAGGAGGGGCTCCTACGAGCAGTACTTC.

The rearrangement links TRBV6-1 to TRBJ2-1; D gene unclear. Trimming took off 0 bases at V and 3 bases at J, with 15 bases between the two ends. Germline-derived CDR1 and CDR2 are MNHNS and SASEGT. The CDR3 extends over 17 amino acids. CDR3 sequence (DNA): TGTGCCAGCAGTGAAGCGCTCCCGCACCCCTACTACAATGAGCAGTTCTTC. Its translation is CASSEALPHPYYNEQFF.

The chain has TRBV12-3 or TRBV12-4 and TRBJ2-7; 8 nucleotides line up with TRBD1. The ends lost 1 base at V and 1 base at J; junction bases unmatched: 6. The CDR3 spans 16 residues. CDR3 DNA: TGTGCCAGCAGTTTAGACAGGGGGATCACGTCCTACGAGCAGTACTTC. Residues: CASSLDRGITSYEQYF.

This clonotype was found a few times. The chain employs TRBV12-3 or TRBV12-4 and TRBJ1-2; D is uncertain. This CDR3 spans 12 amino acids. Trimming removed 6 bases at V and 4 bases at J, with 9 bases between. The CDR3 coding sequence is TGTGCCAGCAGCCTTGAGATCTATGGCTACACCTTC. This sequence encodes CASSLEIYGYTF.

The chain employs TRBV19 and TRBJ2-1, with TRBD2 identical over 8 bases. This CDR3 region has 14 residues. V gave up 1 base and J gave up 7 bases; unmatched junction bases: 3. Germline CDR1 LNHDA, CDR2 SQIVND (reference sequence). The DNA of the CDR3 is TGTGCCAGTAGTATAGCGGGAGGGCAGAATGAGCAGTTCTTC. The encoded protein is CASSIAGGQNEQFF.

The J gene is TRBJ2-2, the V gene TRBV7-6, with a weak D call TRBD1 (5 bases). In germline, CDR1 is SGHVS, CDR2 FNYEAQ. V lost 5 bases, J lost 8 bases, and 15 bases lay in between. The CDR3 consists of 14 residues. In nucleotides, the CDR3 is TGTGCCAGCAGCCTCCTCTCAGGGTTGGGGGAGCTGTTTTTT. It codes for CASSLLSGLGELFF.

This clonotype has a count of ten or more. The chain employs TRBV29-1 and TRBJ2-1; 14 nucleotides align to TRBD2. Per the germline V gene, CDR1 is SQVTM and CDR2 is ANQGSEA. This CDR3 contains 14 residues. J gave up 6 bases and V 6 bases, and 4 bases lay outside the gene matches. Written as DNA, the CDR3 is TGCAGCGTCGGACTAGCGGGAGGTTTCAATGAGCAGTTCTTC. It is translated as CSVGLAGGFNEQFF.

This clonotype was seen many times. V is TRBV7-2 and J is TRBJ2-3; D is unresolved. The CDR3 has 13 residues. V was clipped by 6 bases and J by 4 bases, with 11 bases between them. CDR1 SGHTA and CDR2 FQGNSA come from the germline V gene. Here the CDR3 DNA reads TGTGCCAGCAGTTCGGGTTCTGCAGATACGCAGTATTTT. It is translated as CASSSGSADTQYF.

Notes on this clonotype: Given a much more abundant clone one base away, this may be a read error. CDR3 amino acids: CASRASESTDTQYF. The CDR3 DNA is TGTGCCAGTAGAGCTAGCGAGAGCACAGATACGCAGTATTTT. The V call is TRBV19, the J call TRBJ2-3; a possible D gene is TRBD2 (6 bases). The germline gives CDR1 LNHDA, CDR2 SQIVND (reference sequence). This CDR3 region has 14 residues. V was cut by 6 bases and J by 0 bases, with 10 bases left in between.

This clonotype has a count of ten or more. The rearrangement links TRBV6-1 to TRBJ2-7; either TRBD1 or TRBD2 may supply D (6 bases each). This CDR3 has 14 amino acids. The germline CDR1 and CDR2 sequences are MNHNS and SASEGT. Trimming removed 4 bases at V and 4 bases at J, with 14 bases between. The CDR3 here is CASSVGGTRYEQYF. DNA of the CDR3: TGTGCCAGCAGTGTTGGAGGGACAAGATACGAGCAGTACTTC.

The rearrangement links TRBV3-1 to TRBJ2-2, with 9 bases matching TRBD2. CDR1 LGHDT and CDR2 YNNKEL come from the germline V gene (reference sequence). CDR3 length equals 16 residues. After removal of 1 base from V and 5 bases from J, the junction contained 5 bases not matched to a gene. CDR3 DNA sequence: TGTGCCAGCAGCCAAGCCCTAGCGGGATGGACCGGGGAGCTGTTTTTT. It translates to CASSQALAGWTGELFF. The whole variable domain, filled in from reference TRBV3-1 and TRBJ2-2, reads DTAVSQTPKYLVTQMGNDKSIKCEQNLGHDTMYWYKQDSKKFLKIMFSYNNKELIINETVPNRFSPKSPDKAHLNLHINSLELGDSAVYFCASSQALAGWTGELFFGEGSRLTVL.

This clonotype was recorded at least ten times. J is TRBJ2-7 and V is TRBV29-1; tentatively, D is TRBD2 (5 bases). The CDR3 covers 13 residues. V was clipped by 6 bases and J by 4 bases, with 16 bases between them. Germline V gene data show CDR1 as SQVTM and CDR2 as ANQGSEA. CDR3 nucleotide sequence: TGCAGCGTCGCTCGGGATTTCATATACGAGCAGTACTTC. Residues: CSVARDFIYEQYF.

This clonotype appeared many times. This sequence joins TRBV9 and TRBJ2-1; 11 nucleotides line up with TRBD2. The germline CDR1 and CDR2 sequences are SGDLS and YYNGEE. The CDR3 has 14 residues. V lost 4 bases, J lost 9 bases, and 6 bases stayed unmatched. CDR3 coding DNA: TGTGCCAGCAGCAAGGGACTAGCGGCAGGTGAGCAGTTCTTC. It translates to CASSKGLAAGEQFF.

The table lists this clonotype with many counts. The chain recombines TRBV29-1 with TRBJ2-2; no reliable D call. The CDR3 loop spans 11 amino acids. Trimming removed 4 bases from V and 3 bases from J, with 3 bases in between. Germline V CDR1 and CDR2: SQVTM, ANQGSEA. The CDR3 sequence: CSVGDTGELFF. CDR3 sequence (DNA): TGCAGCGTTGGTGACACCGGGGAGCTGTTTTTT.

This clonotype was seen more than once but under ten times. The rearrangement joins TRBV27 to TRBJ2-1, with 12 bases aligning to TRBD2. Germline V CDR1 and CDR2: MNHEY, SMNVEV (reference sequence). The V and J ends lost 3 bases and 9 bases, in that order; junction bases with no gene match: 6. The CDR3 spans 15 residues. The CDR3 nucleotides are TGTGCCAGCAGTTTTCTAGCGGGAGGGCCGCTTGAGCAGTTCTTC. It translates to CASSFLAGGPLEQFF.

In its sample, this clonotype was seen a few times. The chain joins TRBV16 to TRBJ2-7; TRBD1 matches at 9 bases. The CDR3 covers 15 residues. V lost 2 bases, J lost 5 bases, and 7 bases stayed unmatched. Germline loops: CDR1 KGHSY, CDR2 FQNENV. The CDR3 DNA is TGTGCCAGCAGCCAAACAGGGGGCGAACGCCACGAGCAGTACTTC. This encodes CASSQTGGERHEQYF.

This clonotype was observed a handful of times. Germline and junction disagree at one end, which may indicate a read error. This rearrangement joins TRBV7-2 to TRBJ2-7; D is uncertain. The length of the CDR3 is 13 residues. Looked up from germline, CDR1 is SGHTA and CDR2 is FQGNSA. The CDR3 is CASSFQQDYEQYF. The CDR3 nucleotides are TGTGCTAGCAGCTTCCAACAAGACTACGAGCAGTACTTC.

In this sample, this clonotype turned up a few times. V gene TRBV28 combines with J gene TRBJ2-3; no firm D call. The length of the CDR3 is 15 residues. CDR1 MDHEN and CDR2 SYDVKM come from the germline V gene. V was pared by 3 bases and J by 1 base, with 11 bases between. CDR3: CASSFADLRTDTQYF. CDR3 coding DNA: TGTGCCAGCAGTTTCGCTGACTTACGCACAGATACGCAGTATTTT.

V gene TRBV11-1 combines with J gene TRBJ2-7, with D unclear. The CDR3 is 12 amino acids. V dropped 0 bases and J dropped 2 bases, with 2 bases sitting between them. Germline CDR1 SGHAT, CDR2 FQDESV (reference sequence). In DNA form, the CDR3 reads TGTGCCAGCAGCTTAGCCACCTACGAGCAGTACTTC. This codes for CASSLATYEQYF.